The following is a TCR beta chain sequence with its context. Its antigen is currently unknown. Libraries were prepared by immunoSEQ multiplex PCR; TCRdb keeps only in-frame clonotypes and omits some of them. The repertoire holds tens of thousands of clones, with roughly 89% as singletons. The data derive from a study of OX40 agonist ivuxolimab in advanced cancers. Study-wide results and limits: Within 6 weeks, CD4+ and CD8+ blood T cells expanded clonally at 0.1 to 3.0 mg/kg. Researchers report that CD8+ T cells had, on average, more expanded clones than CD4+.

The sequence derives from an adult with an advanced solid tumor such as melanoma, head and neck, liver or kidney cancer. This material consisted of CD4+ or CD8+ T cells sorted from blood, taken in a trial of the OX40 agonist ivuxolimab.

This CDR3 is CASSVATSGMTDTQYF. The CDR3, as DNA: TGTGCCAGCAGCGTAGCAACTAGCGGGATGACAGATACGCAGTATTTT. This rearrangement joins TRBV9 to TRBJ2-3; 10 bases agree with TRBD2. Losses at the gene ends were 0 bases for V and 3 bases for J; bases not matched to a gene: 4. This CDR3 has 16 amino acids. Per the germline V gene, CDR1 is SGDLS and CDR2 is YYNGEE.